The present entry profiles one T cell receptor beta chain with its context. It is unclear where the CDR3 begins or ends on the DNA, so no DNA is shown, and the CDR3 is as TCRdb lists it. The source of the sample is a study of blood T cell repertoires in COVID-19. Overall study: Samples taken during acute and convalescent COVID-19 were collected in the United States, Italy and Spain. PBMCs, B-cell-depleted T cells, or T cells provided the cDNA or gDNA that made up the material.

The CDR3 comprises 13 residues, both ends counted. Germline V gives CDR1 MDHEN, CDR2 SYDVKM. Methods used by the authors: Reference gene primers were amplified, and this amplification served to estimate nucleated cell counts. Sequencing used immunoSEQ multiplex PCR; TCRdb keeps in-frame clones, though not all of them. V and J calls and clone size are as listed in that table; D and trimming were resolved from the DNA. The sample lists 180,000 or so clones; approximately 80% were seen once. The receptor's source is a woman between 50 and 59 years old with active or convalescent COVID-19. The sequencing input was peripheral blood. The chain joins TRBV28 to TRBJ1-1; TRBD1 was called by the table and not checked on the DNA. CDR3 in amino acids: CASSWAGGIGGGF.